This TCR beta chain originates from a study of blood T cells in healthy people across ages. Findings of the study overall: Diversity of TCR beta per million T cells declined in a roughly linear way with age. The long-lived group displayed more naive CD4+ cells, plus higher diversity, than the aged donors did.

The second PCR ran roughly 6 to 11 cycles with a sample-barcoded 5' primer and J-beta primers. MiXCR, applied by TCRdb to the 5' RACE reads, yields one record per CDR3 protein. The data show around 1,100,000 distinct CDR3 sequences, with 35% to 40% seen just once and roughly 13% held by the top ten. Healthy Caucasian individuals from Russia aged about 6 to 90 served as donors. The study isolated at least 6.5 million PBMCs from each sample. The CDR3 runs to 17 residues. Germline assignment: CDR1 LGHDT and CDR2 YNNKEL (reference sequence). V gave up 1 base and J gave up 4 bases, with 20 bases separating them. Notes on this clonotype: Its antigen is unidentified.

This clonotype was sampled from a man aged 18 to 29 in good health. Material: blood. The chain employs TRBV3-1 and TRBJ2-7; D could derive from TRBD1 or TRBD2 (5 bases each). The chain's CDR3 is CASSQAPRDPSPYEQYF. The CDR3 DNA reads TGTGCCAGCAGCCAAGCACCCCGGGACCCATCTCCATACGAGCAGTACTTC.